This T cell receptor beta chain was sequenced in a study of blood T cell repertoires in COVID-19. The overall study: The United States, Italy and Spain provided the acute and convalescent COVID-19 samples. PBMCs, B-cell-depleted T cells, or T cells provided the cDNA or gDNA that made up the material.

The CDR3 extends over 15 amino acids. V was shortened by 2 bases and J by 7 bases, with 16 bases between the two germline ends. Per germline, CDR1 SGDLS and CDR2 YYNGEE. In the original workflow: Reference gene primer amplification in the assay estimated nucleated cell counts. TCRdb's copy holds only in-frame clones and misses some; the assay was immunoSEQ multiplex PCR. The DNA was the basis for D and trimming; V, J and clone size are from that table. The sample carries around 77,000 clones, roughly four fifths recorded once. The sequencing input was peripheral blood. The genes are TRBV9 and TRBJ2-1; possibly TRBD2 for D (6 bases). The receptor was isolated from a woman aged 80 or over with active or convalescent COVID-19. The CDR3 region is CASSVGLLALNEQFF. The CDR3 region has the DNA TGTGCCAGCAGCGTTGGACTCCTAGCGTTAAATGAGCAGTTCTTC. Full variable domain (outside the CDR3, taken from reference TRBV9 and TRBJ2-1): DSGVTQTPKHLITATGQRVTLRCSPRSGDLSVYWYQQSLDQGLQFLIQYYNGEERAKGNILERFSAQQFPDLHSELNLSSLELGDSALYFCASSVGLLALNEQFFGPGTRLTVL.